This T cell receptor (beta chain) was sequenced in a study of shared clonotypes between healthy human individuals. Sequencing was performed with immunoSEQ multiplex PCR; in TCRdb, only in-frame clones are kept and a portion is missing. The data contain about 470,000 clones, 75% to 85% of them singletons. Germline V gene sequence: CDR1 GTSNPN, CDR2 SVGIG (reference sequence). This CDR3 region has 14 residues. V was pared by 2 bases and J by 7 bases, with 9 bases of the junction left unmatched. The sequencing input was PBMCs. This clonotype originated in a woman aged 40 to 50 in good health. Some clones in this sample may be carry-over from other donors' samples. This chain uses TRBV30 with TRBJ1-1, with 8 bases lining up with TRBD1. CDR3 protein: CAWSPGTGKNEAFF. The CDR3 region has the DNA TGTGCCTGGAGTCCAGGGACAGGTAAAAATGAAGCTTTCTTT.